One and the same sample provided the 22 T cell receptor beta chains below, sequenced in a study of blood T cell repertoires in COVID-19 (dated by TCRdb to about 2020). The library was made by the immunoSEQ multiplex PCR assay. In its TCRdb copy, this immuneACCESS table keeps in-frame sequences only and misses some clones. Where compared with another copy, unresolved V genes explain less than half of these, and the others have no known cause. The sample yields about 240,000 clones; 80% to 95% were counted once. Around 0.83% of the sample rests with the top ten. The specimen sequenced was peripheral blood. The receptors derive from a man under 40 with COVID-19, enrolled during active disease.

V and J are TRBV7-2 and TRBJ2-2; TRBD1 might be the D (6 bases). Germline CDR1 reads SGHTA; CDR2 reads FQGNSA. The CDR3 covers 13 residues. The V end was cut by 4 bases, the J end by 5 bases, with 8 bases between. The DNA for the CDR3 is TGTGCCAGCAGCTCTACAGGGACCGGGGAGCTGTTTTTT. Its protein product is CASSSTGTGELFF.

This chain connects TRBV6-6 to TRBJ2-7, with D possibly TRBD1 on 6 matching bases. The germline V and J ends were trimmed by 10 bases and 1 base, with 17 bases remaining between them. The germline gives CDR1 MNHNY, CDR2 SVGAGI (reference sequence). This CDR3 is 14 amino acids long. The CDR3 sequence: CATVRGRGSYEQYF. The CDR3 coding sequence is TGTGCCACAGTAAGAGGCAGGGGATCCTACGAGCAGTACTTC.

CDR3 in DNA: TGTGCCAGTAGTAACGGACAGGCGGGTCAGCCCCAGCATTTT. Residues: CASSNGQAGQPQHF. The J gene is TRBJ1-5, the V gene TRBV19, with 7 bases fitting TRBD1. V gave up 4 bases and J gave up 6 bases; unmatched junction bases: 6. This CDR3 region has 14 residues. CDR1 and CDR2 from the germline V gene are LNHDA and SQIVND (reference sequence).

The chain employs TRBV3-1 (or the pseudogene TRBV3-2) and TRBJ1-3; D not certain. V was shortened by 4 bases and J by 0 bases, with 7 bases between the two germline ends. The CDR3 loop spans 14 amino acids. The germline V gene has CDR1 LGHDT and CDR2 YNNKEL (reference sequence). The CDR3 DNA reads as TGTGCCAGCAGCCTCGGTTTCTCTGGAAACACCATATATTTT. It specifies CASSLGFSGNTIYF.

The chain has TRBV2 and TRBJ2-2; possibly TRBD2 for D (6 bases). The V and J ends lost 4 bases and 0 bases respectively, with 9 bases between them. The CDR3 spans 15 residues. Germline lookup yields CDR1 SNHLY and CDR2 FYNNEI. This CDR3 is CASSVERANTGELFF. CDR3 bases: TGTGCCAGCAGTGTGGAGCGGGCGAACACCGGGGAGCTGTTTTTT.

The chain is built from TRBV7-9 and TRBJ1-1; D is unclear. Trimming pared 8 bases from V and 4 bases from J, leaving 14 bases between. CDR1 is SEHNR and CDR2 is FQNEAQ in the germline V gene (reference sequence). This CDR3 spans 13 amino acids. Written as DNA, the CDR3 is TGTGCCAGCGGATTTTCACGGGGCACTGAAGCTTTCTTT. The encoded protein is CASGFSRGTEAFF. The full variable domain, completed using reference TRBV7-9 and TRBJ1-1, is DTGVSQNPRHKITKRGQNVTFRCDPISEHNRLYWYRQTLGQGPEFLTYFQNEAQLEKSRLLSDRFSAERPKGSFSTLEIQRTEQGDSAMYLCASGFSRGTEAFFGQGTRLTVV.

V and J are TRBV5-6 and TRBJ1-6; D remains ambiguous. The CDR3 covers 16 residues. From germline, CDR1 is SGHDT and CDR2 YYEEEE. Deletions cut 3 bases from V and 0 bases from J, with 10 bases between. The CDR3 DNA is TGTGCCAGCAGCTATACGACAAGCTCCTATAATTCACCCCTCCACTTT. The encoded protein is CASSYTTSSYNSPLHF.

The genes are TRBV11-3 and TRBJ2-3; TRBD2 aligns across 12 bases. Per germline, CDR1 SGHNT and CDR2 YENEEA. The CDR3 has 15 residues. V gave up 3 bases and J gave up 3 bases; unmatched junction bases: 1. The chain's CDR3 is CASSFTSGGTDTQYF. In DNA form, the CDR3 reads TGTGCCAGCAGCTTTACTAGCGGGGGGACAGATACGCAGTATTTT.

The V call is TRBV5-1, the J call TRBJ1-1; no clear D gene. The V and J ends lost 0 bases and 5 bases respectively, with 14 bases between them. Germline CDR1 is SGHRS and CDR2 is YFSETQ. The length of the CDR3 is 15 residues. CDR3: CASSLVEGARTEAFF. For the CDR3, the DNA is TGCGCCAGCAGCTTGGTGGAGGGCGCGAGGACTGAAGCTTTCTTT.

The gene calls are TRBV29-1 and TRBJ1-4, with a weak D call TRBD1 (5 bases). The ends were cut back, 8 bases at V and 8 bases at J, with 15 bases in the middle. The CDR3 runs 12 residues. Germline CDR1 reads SQVTM; CDR2 reads ANQGSEA. The CDR3 nucleotides read TGCAGCCCTCTCGGGGGTTGGGAAAAACTGTTTTTT. Encoded protein: CSPLGGWEKLFF.

The gene calls are TRBV5-4 and TRBJ2-1; D is unclear. Trimming took off 2 bases at V and 7 bases at J, with 10 bases between the two ends. Germline V lookup: CDR1 SGHNT, CDR2 YYREEE (reference sequence). The CDR3 covers 13 residues. CDR3 in DNA: TGTGCCAGCAGCTTACTTGGGCAGAATGAGCAGTTCTTC. This codes for CASSLLGQNEQFF.

The V and J genes are TRBV18 and TRBJ1-1, with a tentative D call TRBD1 (6 bases). Germline V CDR1 and CDR2: KGHSH, LQKENI. V was trimmed by 3 bases and J by 4 bases, leaving 9 bases between them. CDR3 length equals 13 residues. The CDR3 DNA follows: TGTGCCAGCTCACCCCCGACAGGCACTGAAGCTTTCTTT. Translating it yields CASSPPTGTEAFF. Together with reference TRBV18 and TRBJ1-1, the CDR3 gives the full variable domain: NAGVMQNPRHLVRRRGQEARLRCSPMKGHSHVYWYRQLPEEGLKFMVYLQKENIIDESGMPKERFSAEFPKEGPSILRIQQVVRGDSAAYFCASSPPTGTEAFFGQGTRLTVV.

The chain uses TRBV24-1 and TRBJ2-3; TRBD2 matches 11 bases. V trimming: 8 bases; J trimming: 3 bases; junction bases outside the gene matches: 6. Germline CDR1 reads KGHDR; CDR2 reads SFDVKD. CDR3 length: 15 amino acids. CDR3 in DNA: TGTGCCACCACCTGGACTAGCGGGCGGACAGATACGCAGTATTTT. Translation gives CATTWTSGRTDTQYF.

This chain connects TRBV27 to TRBJ2-2, with D maybe TRBD1 (6 bases). V was trimmed by 6 bases and J by 4 bases, leaving 12 bases between them. Germline V gene data show CDR1 as MNHEY and CDR2 as SMNVEV (reference sequence). The CDR3 extends over 14 amino acids. CDR3 loop: CASSLTGPTGELFF. CDR3 in DNA: TGTGCCAGCAGCCTGACAGGCCCCACCGGGGAGCTGTTTTTT.

The chain recombines TRBV4-1 with TRBJ1-2; D might be TRBD1 (6 bases). The V and J ends lost 4 bases and 0 bases respectively, with 12 bases between them. The CDR3 consists of 15 residues. CDR1 is MGHRA, CDR2 YSYEKL, per germline. CDR3 protein: CASSPRDKPNYGYTF. In nucleotides, the CDR3 is TGCGCCAGCAGCCCCAGGGACAAGCCTAACTATGGCTACACCTTC.

This rearrangement joins TRBV9 to TRBJ1-1; no firm D call. There are 16 residues in the CDR3. The V end was cut by 0 bases, the J end by 5 bases, with 17 bases between. Per the germline V gene, CDR1 is SGDLS and CDR2 is YYNGEE. As DNA, the CDR3 is TGTGCCAGCAGCGTAGGTTCGGGGTCAAGTAGTACTGAAGCTTTCTTT. It yields the protein CASSVGSGSSSTEAFF.

This chain joins TRBV2 and TRBJ1-5, with a weak D call TRBD1 (5 bases). V was cut by 7 bases and J by 0 bases, with 22 bases left in between. The CDR3 is 18 amino acids. CDR1 SNHLY and CDR2 FYNNEI come from the germline V gene. Here the CDR3 reads CASKVATKGAYSNQPQHF. CDR3 DNA: TGTGCCAGCAAGGTGGCGACAAAAGGGGCGTATAGCAATCAGCCCCAGCATTTT. Filled out from reference TRBV2 and TRBJ1-5, the complete variable domain reads EPEVTQTPSHQVTQMGQEVILRCVPISNHLYFYWYRQILGQKVEFLVSFYNNEISEKSEIFDDQFSVERPDGSNFTLKIRSTKLEDSAMYFCASKVATKGAYSNQPQHFGDGTRLSIL.

The chain links TRBV3-1 (or the pseudogene TRBV3-2) to TRBJ1-1; D gene ambiguous. Germline lookup yields CDR1 LGHDT and CDR2 YNNKEL (reference sequence). Trimming cost V 0 bases and J 5 bases, with 7 bases left between them. This CDR3 has 13 amino acids. In nucleotides, the CDR3 is TGTGCCAGCAGCCAAGACCCGGGGACTGAAGCTTTCTTT. It codes for CASSQDPGTEAFF.

The chain joins TRBV3-1 (or the pseudogene TRBV3-2) to TRBJ2-1, with TRBD2 identical over 14 bases. The CDR3 extends over 17 amino acids. Germline V gene lookup returns CDR1 LGHDT and CDR2 YNNKEL (reference sequence). Unmatched junction bases numbered 8, after V lost 4 bases and J lost 6 bases. CDR3 coding DNA: TGTGCCAGCAGCCCCAGACTAGCGGGGGGGTTAGTCAATGAGCAGTTCTTC. Encoded protein: CASSPRLAGGLVNEQFF.

The gene calls are TRBV6-5 and TRBJ1-4, with 7 bases matching TRBD1. V shed 8 bases, J shed 4 bases, and the junction held 1 base outside the gene matches. Germline V CDR1 and CDR2: MNHEY, SVGAGI. This CDR3 is built from 12 residues. As DNA, the CDR3 is TGTGCCAGCGGGACAGATAATGAAAAACTGTTTTTT. As protein: CASGTDNEKLFF.

The chain employs TRBV3-1 (or the pseudogene TRBV3-2) and TRBJ1-5; TRBD1 matches at 11 bases. The CDR3 contains 16 residues. From germline, CDR1 is LGHDT and CDR2 YNNKEL (reference sequence). J gave up 7 bases and V 2 bases, and 7 bases lay outside the gene matches. The DNA for the CDR3 is TGTGCCAGCAGCCAAAGCCCCAGGACAGGGGGCCAGCCCCAGCATTTT. Encoded protein: CASSQSPRTGGQPQHF.

The chain recombines TRBV6-5 with TRBJ2-7; 9 nucleotides agree with TRBD1. The junction had 11 bases not matched to a gene; V was cut back by 7 bases and J by 4 bases. This CDR3 has 15 amino acids. The V gene's germline CDR1 is MNHEY and CDR2 SVGAGI. DNA for the CDR3: TGTGCCAGCAAACCGGGACAGGGTGGGGGATACGAGCAGTACTTC. It encodes CASKPGQGGGYEQYF.